This passage covers 10 T cell receptor beta chains from one sample sequenced in a study of blood T cell repertoires in COVID-19. Produced via immunoSEQ multiplex PCR; TCRdb's table is partial and in-frame only. The sample includes about 270,000 clones, around four fifths of them seen just once. The specimen was peripheral blood. These receptors were obtained from a woman aged 45 to 65 with active or convalescent COVID-19.

The CDR3 bases are TGTGCCAGCAGCGGACAGGGGGTTCGCACTGAAGCTTTCTTT. As protein: CASSGQGVRTEAFF. This sequence joins TRBV2 and TRBJ1-1; 10 bases fit TRBD1. The CDR3 runs 14 residues. V gave up 6 bases and J gave up 4 bases; unmatched junction bases: 5. CDR1 and CDR2 from the germline V gene are SNHLY and FYNNEI.

The rearrangement links TRBV9 to TRBJ1-1; TRBD1 agrees at 8 bases. Trimming at V came to 0 bases and at J to 0 bases, leaving 4 bases not matched to a gene. The germline CDR1 and CDR2 sequences are SGDLS and YYNGEE. This CDR3 has 16 residues. This CDR3 is CASSVGAGGMNTEAFF. In DNA form, the CDR3 reads TGTGCCAGCAGCGTAGGGGCAGGGGGCATGAACACTGAAGCTTTCTTT.

This clone occurred a few times. The rearrangement uses TRBV24-1 and TRBJ2-1; TRBD1 matches 8 bases. Germline trimming cut 4 bases from V and 4 bases from J; bases unmatched to any gene: 8. The CDR3 has 16 amino acids. From germline, CDR1 is KGHDR and CDR2 SFDVKD. The CDR3 sequence: CATSDPGGEQYNEQFF. Here the CDR3 DNA reads TGTGCCACCAGTGACCCAGGGGGCGAGCAGTACAATGAGCAGTTCTTC.

The chain uses TRBV5-4 and TRBJ1-6; tentatively, D is TRBD1 (5 bases). The length of the CDR3 is 16 residues. The V gene's germline CDR1 is SGHNT and CDR2 YYREEE (reference sequence). V lost 2 bases and J lost 7, with 16 bases in between. This CDR3 is CASSFHLGLRNSPLHF. The CDR3 DNA reads TGTGCCAGCAGCTTCCATTTGGGACTTAGGAATTCACCCCTCCACTTT.

The count of this clone is one. This chain uses TRBV5-6 with TRBJ1-2, with a weak D call TRBD1 (5 bases). This CDR3 is 14 amino acids long. Germline values: CDR1 SGHDT, CDR2 YYEEEE. Between the trimmed V and J ends, which lost 5 bases and 3 bases, there was a span of 14 bases. CDR3 sequence (DNA): TGTGCCAGCAGACGGGTGATAGGGGACTATGGCTACACCTTC. The encoded protein is CASRRVIGDYGYTF.

The V call is TRBV2, the J call TRBJ1-5; TRBD1 matches 7 bases. This CDR3 region has 18 residues. V shed 6 bases, J shed 2 bases, and the junction held 16 bases outside the gene matches. Per the germline V gene, CDR1 is SNHLY and CDR2 is FYNNEI. CDR3 protein: CASRAPGQRPWGNQPQHF. Written as DNA, the CDR3 is TGTGCCAGCAGAGCCCCGGGACAGAGACCATGGGGCAATCAGCCCCAGCATTTT.

CDR3 DNA: TGTGCCAGCAGCTTAGATCGGGGGGCCCACTATGGCTACACCTTC. Translation gives CASSLDRGAHYGYTF. The gene calls are TRBV7-9 and TRBJ1-2, with D tentatively TRBD1 (6 bases). Between the trimmed V and J ends, which lost 1 base and 3 bases, there was a span of 12 bases. The CDR3 is 15 residues long. Germline CDR1 and CDR2: SEHNR and FQNEAQ (reference sequence).

This chain connects TRBV5-1 to TRBJ1-3; 8 bases fit TRBD1. Losses at the gene ends were 4 bases for V and 7 bases for J; bases not matched to a gene: 4. The CDR3 contains 13 residues. In germline, CDR1 is SGHRS, CDR2 YFSETQ. Here the CDR3 DNA reads TGCGCCAGCAGCCTTGGACAGGGCAACACCATATATTTT. It specifies CASSLGQGNTIYF.

V usage is TRBV7-2 and J usage is TRBJ2-3; 9 nucleotides agree with TRBD2. Per the germline V gene, CDR1 is SGHTA and CDR2 is FQGNSA. V trimming: 5 bases; J trimming: 14 bases; junction bases outside the gene matches: 14. This CDR3 region has 14 residues. The CDR3 here is CASSVSFGREGLYF. CDR3 bases: TGTGCCAGCAGCGTCAGCTTCGGGCGGGAGGGCCTGTATTTT.

This clone was picked up a small number of times. The chain is built from TRBV5-1 and TRBJ1-5; the D is unclear. The CDR3 contains 15 residues. The germline CDR1 and CDR2 sequences are SGHRS and YFSETQ. The germline V and J ends were trimmed by 0 bases and 0 bases, with 7 bases remaining between them. DNA for the CDR3: TGCGCCAGCAGCTTGGGAGGGAATAGCAATCAGCCCCAGCATTTT. It is translated as CASSLGGNSNQPQHF.